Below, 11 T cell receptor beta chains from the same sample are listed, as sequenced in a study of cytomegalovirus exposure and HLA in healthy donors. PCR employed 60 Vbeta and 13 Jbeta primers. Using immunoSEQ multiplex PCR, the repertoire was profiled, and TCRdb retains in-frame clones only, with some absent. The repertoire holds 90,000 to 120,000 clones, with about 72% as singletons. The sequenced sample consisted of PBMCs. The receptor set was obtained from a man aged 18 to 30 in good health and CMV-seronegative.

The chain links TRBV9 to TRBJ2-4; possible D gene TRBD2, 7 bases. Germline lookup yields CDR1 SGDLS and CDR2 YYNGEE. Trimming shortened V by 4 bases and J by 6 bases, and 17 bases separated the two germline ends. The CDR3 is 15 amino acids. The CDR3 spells CASSPLGGGLNIQYF. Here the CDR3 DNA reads TGTGCCAGCAGCCCACTAGGGGGGGGCCTAAACATTCAGTACTTC.

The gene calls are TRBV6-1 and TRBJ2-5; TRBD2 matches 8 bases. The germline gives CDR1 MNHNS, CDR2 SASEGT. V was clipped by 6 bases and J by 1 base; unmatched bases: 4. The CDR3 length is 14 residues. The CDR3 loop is CASSPSGPQETQYF. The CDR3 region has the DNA TGTGCCAGCAGCCCTAGCGGGCCCCAAGAGACCCAGTACTTC.

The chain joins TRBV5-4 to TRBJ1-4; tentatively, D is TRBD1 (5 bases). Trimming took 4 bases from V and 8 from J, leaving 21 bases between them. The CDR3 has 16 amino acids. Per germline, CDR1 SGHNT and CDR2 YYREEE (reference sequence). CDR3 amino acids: CASSPGRAGRGEKLFF. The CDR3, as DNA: TGTGCCAGCAGCCCTGGAAGGGCAGGGAGGGGAGAAAAACTGTTTTTT.

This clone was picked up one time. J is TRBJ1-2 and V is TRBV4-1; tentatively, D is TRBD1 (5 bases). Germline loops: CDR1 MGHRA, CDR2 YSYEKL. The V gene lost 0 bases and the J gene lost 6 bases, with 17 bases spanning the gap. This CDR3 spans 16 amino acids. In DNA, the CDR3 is TGCGCCAGCAGCCAAGATCTAGGGATCAGGGTCCATGGCTACACCTTC. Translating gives CASSQDLGIRVHGYTF.

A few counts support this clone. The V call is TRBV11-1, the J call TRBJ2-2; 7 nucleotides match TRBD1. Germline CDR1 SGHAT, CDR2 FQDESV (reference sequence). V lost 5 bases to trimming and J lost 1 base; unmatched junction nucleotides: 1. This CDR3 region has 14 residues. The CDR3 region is CASSRTGNTGELFF. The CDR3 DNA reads TGTGCCAGCAGCCGGACAGGGAACACCGGGGAGCTGTTTTTT.

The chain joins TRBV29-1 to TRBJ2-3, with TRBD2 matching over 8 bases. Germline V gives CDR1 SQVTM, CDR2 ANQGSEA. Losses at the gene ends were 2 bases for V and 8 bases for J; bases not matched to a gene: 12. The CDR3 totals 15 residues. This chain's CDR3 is CSVEISGGALSTQYF. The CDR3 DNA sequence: TGCAGCGTTGAAATTTCCGGGGGGGCACTCTCTACGCAGTATTTT.

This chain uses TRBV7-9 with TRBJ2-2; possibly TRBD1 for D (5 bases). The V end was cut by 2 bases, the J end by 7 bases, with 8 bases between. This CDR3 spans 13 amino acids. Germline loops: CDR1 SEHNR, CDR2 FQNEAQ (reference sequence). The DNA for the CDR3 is TGTGCCAGCAGCTTACAGGGTCACGGGGAGCTGTTTTTT. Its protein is CASSLQGHGELFF.

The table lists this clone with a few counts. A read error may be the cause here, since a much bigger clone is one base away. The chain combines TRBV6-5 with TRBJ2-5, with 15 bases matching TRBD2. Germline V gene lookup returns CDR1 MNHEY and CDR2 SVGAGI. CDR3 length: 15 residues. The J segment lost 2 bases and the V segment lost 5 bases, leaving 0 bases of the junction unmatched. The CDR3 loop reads CASSGLAGGQETQYF. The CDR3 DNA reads TGTGCCAGCAGTGGACTAGCGGGGGGGCAAGAGACCCAGTACTTC.

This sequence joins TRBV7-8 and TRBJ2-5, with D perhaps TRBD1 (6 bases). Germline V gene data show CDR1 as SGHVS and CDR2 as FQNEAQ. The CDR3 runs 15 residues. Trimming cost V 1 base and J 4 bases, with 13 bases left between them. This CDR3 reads CASSLEQGGGETQYF. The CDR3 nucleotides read TGTGCCAGCAGCTTAGAACAGGGCGGAGGAGAGACCCAGTACTTC.

CDR3 residues: CASSLELAGTYEQYF. The CDR3 nucleotides are TGTGCCAGCAGCTTAGAACTAGCGGGGACATACGAGCAGTACTTC. V gene TRBV7-7 combines with J gene TRBJ2-7, with 10 positions matching TRBD2. CDR3 length: 15 residues. Per germline, CDR1 SSHAT and CDR2 FNYEAQ (reference sequence). J lost 4 bases, V lost 1 base, and 4 bases had no gene match. Combining the CDR3 with reference TRBV7-7 and TRBJ2-7 gives the whole variable domain GAGVSQSPRYKVTKRGQDVTLRCDPISSHATLYWYQQALGQGPEFLTYFNYEAQPDKSGLPSDRFSAERPEGSISTLTIQRTEQRDSAMYRCASSLELAGTYEQYFGPGTRLTVT.

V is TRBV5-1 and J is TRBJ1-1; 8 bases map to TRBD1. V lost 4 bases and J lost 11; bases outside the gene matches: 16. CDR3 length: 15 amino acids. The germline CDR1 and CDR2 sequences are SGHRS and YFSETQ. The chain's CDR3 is CASSLTAMTGEEAFF. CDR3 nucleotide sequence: TGCGCCAGCAGCCTCACAGCGATGACAGGGGAGGAGGCTTTCTTT. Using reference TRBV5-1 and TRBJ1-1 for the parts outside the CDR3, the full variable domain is KAGVTQTPRYLIKTRGQQVTLSCSPISGHRSVSWYQQTPGQGLQFLFEYFSETQRNKGNFPGRFSGRQFSNSRSEMNVSTLELGDSALYLCASSLTAMTGEEAFFGQGTRLTVV.